This T cell receptor (beta chain) was documented in a study of early T cells in non-severe SARS-CoV-2 infection. Study-wide context: Sequenced bulk RNA came from whole blood that was unsorted, and chains were unpaired.

Trimming pared 5 bases from V and 7 bases from J, leaving 20 bases between. This CDR3 region has 15 residues. The germline V gene has CDR1 DFQATT and CDR2 SNEGSKA (reference sequence). In this sample, this clonotype turned up many times. Its antigen is still unknown. Tagging with unique molecular identifiers was applied to individual cDNA molecules. Each CDR3 protein is one row after TCRdb ran MiXCR on the 5' RACE reads. The sample consists of roughly 72,000 distinct CDR3 sequences, roughly 13% of them appearing once. Whole-study results and caveats: CD4 and private specificities were missed by VDJdb matching, which favored anti-spike CD8 responses.

This sequence was found in an adult who was a healthcare worker with PCR-confirmed SARS-CoV-2 infection or an uninfected control (not recorded which). The chain links TRBV20-1 to TRBJ1-4; perhaps TRBD1 as D (5 bases). The specimen was whole blood. The CDR3 region is CSAAGGAGFSEKLFF. The CDR3 DNA is TGCAGTGCTGCCGGAGGGGCAGGGTTTAGTGAAAAACTGTTTTTT.